This TCR beta chain was retrieved from a study of HIV-infected patients and healthy controls. Study-level points and caveats: MAIT alpha-chain CDR3s were frequent in healthy controls, depleted in HIV+.

Alpha and beta constant-region primers primed reverse transcription of about 500 ng RNA. Using multiplexing indices, alpha and beta chain libraries were generated apart by chain-specific third strand synthesis. Each cDNA molecule was barcoded, and a single primer pair amplified each chain. TCRdb passed the 5' RACE reads through MiXCR, listing each CDR3 protein once. The table records more than 15,000 distinct CDR3 sequences, more than 10% of them present only once. The J segment lost 1 base and the V segment lost 4 bases, leaving 3 bases of the junction unmatched. CDR1 SQVTM and CDR2 ANQGSEA come from the germline V gene. CDR3 length: 13 amino acids. This clonotype was counted at least ten times. The antigen is not known. The repertoire came from unfractionated whole blood and reflected all unsorted peripheral T cells. About ten uninfected healthy donors were sampled as controls, a few sampled twice around 12 weeks apart.

This clonotype was sampled from an adult in good health. The chain combines TRBV29-1 with TRBJ1-1; 7 nucleotides align to TRBD1. Sequenced: blood. The CDR3 protein is CSVGQGANTEAFF. The DNA for the CDR3 is TGCAGCGTTGGACAGGGAGCGAACACTGAAGCTTTCTTT. Based on the CDR3 plus reference TRBV29-1 and TRBJ1-1, the full variable domain is SAVISQKPSRDICQRGTSLTIQCQVDSQVTMMFWYRQQPGQSLTLIATANQGSEATYESGFVIDKFPISRPNLTFSTLTVSNMSPEDSSIYLCSVGQGANTEAFFGQGTRLTVV.